This T cell receptor (beta chain) was identified in a study of T cell responses to AZD1222 COVID-19 vaccine. About the research overall: Recipients boosted at about 4 weeks or about 12 weeks are pooled.

Assay used: immunoSEQ multiplex PCR; TCRdb lists only in-frame clones, some missing. The profile shows 90,000 to 120,000 clones, around 90% of them singletons. CDR3 length equals 12 residues. CDR1 and CDR2 from the germline V gene are GTSNPN and SVGIG (reference sequence). V trimming: 5 bases; J trimming: 3 bases; junction bases outside the gene matches: 1. Sequenced material: peripheral blood, taken on day 0 of AZD1222 vaccination. This chain uses TRBV30 with TRBJ2-5; 9 bases align to TRBD1. The source is an adult in good health. DNA for the CDR3: TGTGCCTGGGGACAGGGGAAAGAGACCCAGTACTTC. Its translation is CAWGQGKETQYF.